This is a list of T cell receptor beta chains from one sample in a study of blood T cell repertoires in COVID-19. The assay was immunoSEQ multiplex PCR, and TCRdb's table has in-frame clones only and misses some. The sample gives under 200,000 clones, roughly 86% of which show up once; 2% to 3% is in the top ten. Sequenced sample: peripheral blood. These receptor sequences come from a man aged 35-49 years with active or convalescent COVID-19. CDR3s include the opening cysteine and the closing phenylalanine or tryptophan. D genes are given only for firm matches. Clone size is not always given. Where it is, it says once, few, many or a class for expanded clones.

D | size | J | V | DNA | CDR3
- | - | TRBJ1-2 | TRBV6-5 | TGTGCCAGCAGCCAACCCGCGGTCTTTGGCTACACCTTC | CASSQPAVFGYTF
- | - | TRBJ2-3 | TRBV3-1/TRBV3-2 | TGTGCCAGCAGCCAACGGGGGACTAGCACAGATACGCAGTATTTT | CASSQRGTSTDTQYF
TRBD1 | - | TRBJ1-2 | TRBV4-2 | TGTGCCAGCAGCCAAGGGTGGACAGGCCCTAGGGGCTACACCTTC | CASSQGWTGPRGYTF
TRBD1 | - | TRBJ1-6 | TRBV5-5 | TGTGCCAGCAGCTGGGGGACAGGGGACTTCCCCCTCCACTTT | CASSWGTGDFPLHF
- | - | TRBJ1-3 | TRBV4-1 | TGCGCCAGCAGCACTGGGCTGACTGGAAACACCATATATTTT | CASSTGLTGNTIYF
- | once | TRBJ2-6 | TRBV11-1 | TGTGCCAGCAGCTTTCGGTCTGGGGCCAACGTCCTGACTTTC | CASSFRSGANVLTF
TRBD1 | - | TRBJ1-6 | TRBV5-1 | TGCGCCAGCAGCTTGTTCGACAGGGTGGCTTTGGATTCACCCCTCCACTTT | CASSLFDRVALDSPLHF
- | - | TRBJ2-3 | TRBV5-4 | TGTGCCAGCAGTTACGACAGGTTTACAGATACGCAGTATTTT | CASSYDRFTDTQYF
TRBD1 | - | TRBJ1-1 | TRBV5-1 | TGCGCCAGCAGCCCGGACAGGGACACTGAAGCTTTCTTT | CASSPDRDTEAFF
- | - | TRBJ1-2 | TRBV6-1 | TGTGCCAGCAGTGACCCAACGAGAGGCTACACCTTC | CASSDPTRGYTF
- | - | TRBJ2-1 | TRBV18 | TGTGCCAGCTCACCGAAACAAAACAATGAGCAGTTCTTC | CASSPKQNNEQFF
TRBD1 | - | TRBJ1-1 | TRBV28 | TGTGCCAGCAGTGGTCGGACAGGGGGGGATGAAGCTTTCTTT | CASSGRTGGDEAFF
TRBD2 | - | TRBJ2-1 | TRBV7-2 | TGTGCCAGCAGCTTAAGAGCGGGGGGGGTTGAGCAGTTCTTC | CASSLRAGGVEQFF
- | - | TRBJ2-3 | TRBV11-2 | TGTGCCAGCAGCCTCCGGGGAGGAGGACTCCCCACAGATACGCAGTATTTT | CASSLRGGGLPTDTQYF
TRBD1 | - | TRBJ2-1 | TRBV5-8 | TGTGCCAGCAGCTTCCTCGGGACAGGTGGCAATGAGCAGTTCTTC | CASSFLGTGGNEQFF
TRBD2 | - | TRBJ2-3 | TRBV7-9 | TGTGCCAGCAGCTCCCGGACTAGCGGGGGGAATCGGGGAGATACGCAGTATTTT | CASSSRTSGGNRGDTQYF
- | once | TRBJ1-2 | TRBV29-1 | TGCAGCGTTCGAGGGGAGGGTGGCTACACCTTC | CSVRGEGGYTF
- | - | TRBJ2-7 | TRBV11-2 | TGTGCCAGCAGCTTAGAGCGGGGTTCCTACGAGCAGTACTTC | CASSLERGSYEQYF
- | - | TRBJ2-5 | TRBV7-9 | TGTGCCAGCAGCTTAGGACAGACGCAAGAGACCCAGTACTTC | CASSLGQTQETQYF
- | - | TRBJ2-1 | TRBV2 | TGTGCCAGCAGTGTGGGGAGCTCCTACAATGAGCAGTTCTTC | CASSVGSSYNEQFF
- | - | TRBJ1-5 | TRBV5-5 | TGTGCCAGCAGCTTGGAGCGCAATCAGCCCCAGCATTTT | CASSLERNQPQHF
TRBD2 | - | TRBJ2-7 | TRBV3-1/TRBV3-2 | TGTGCCAGCAGCTTAGCGGGGCATCCCTACGAGCAGTACTTC | CASSLAGHPYEQYF
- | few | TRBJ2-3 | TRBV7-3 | TGTGCCAGCAGCTTAACAAGGACTGGACGCACAGATACGCAGTATTTT | CASSLTRTGRTDTQYF
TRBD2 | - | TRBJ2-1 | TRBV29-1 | TGCAGCGTTGAATGGGCGGGGGTAACTGAGCAGTTCTTC | CSVEWAGVTEQFF
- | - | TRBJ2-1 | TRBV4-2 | TGTGCCAGCAGCCAAGAACGTAGCGCCCCTGAGCAGTTCTTC | CASSQERSAPEQFF
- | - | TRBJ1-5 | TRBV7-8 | TGTGCCAGCAGCCCCTGGACAGATAATCAGCCCCAGCATTTT | CASSPWTDNQPQHF
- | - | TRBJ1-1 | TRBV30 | TGTGCCTGGCAAGACAGAACGAACACTGAAGCTTTCTTT | CAWQDRTNTEAFF
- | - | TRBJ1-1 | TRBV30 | TGTGCCTGGAGGAAAGCCAGGGGCACTGAAGCTTTCTTT | CAWRKARGTEAFF
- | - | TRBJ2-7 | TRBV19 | TGTGCCAGTAGTATATCCAGCGGGTTCTCCTACGAGCAGTACTTC | CASSISSGFSYEQYF
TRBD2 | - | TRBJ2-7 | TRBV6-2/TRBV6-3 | TGTGCCAGCAGCCACGGGGGGGAGCAGTACTTC | CASSHGGEQYF
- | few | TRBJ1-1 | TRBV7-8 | TGTGCCAGCAGCTTATGGGAGGGAAATGGGAACACTGAAGCTTTCTTT | CASSLWEGNGNTEAFF
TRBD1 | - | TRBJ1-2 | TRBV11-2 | TGTGCCAGCAGCTTGCACGACAGGGATGGCTACACCTTC | CASSLHDRDGYTF
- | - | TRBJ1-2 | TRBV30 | TGTGCCTGGAGTCTGAGGTACTATGGCTACACCTTC | CAWSLRYYGYTF
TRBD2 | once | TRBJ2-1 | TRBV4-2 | TGTGCCAGCCGAGAGGCTAGCGGGGGGTACTACAATGAGCAGTTCTTC | CASREASGGYYNEQFF
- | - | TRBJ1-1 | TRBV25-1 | TGTGCCAGCAGAGGGGGCACTGAAGCTTTCTTT | CASRGGTEAFF
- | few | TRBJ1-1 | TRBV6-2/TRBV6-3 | TGTGCCAGCAGTTACTTGAGGCCAGGGCCTGGCCGTACTGAAGCTTTCTTT | CASSYLRPGPGRTEAFF
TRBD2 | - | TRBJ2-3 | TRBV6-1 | TGTGCCAGCAGTGACAGACTAGCGGGGGCAGATACGCAGTATTTT | CASSDRLAGADTQYF
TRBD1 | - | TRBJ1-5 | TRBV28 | TGTGCCAGCAGCCGCGGTGACAGGGTATATCAGCCCCAGCATTTT | CASSRGDRVYQPQHF
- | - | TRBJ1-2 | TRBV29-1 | TGCAGCGTTGGATCGACAGCCTTC | CSVGSTAF
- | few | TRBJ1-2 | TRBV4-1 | TGCGCCAGCAGCCGATCACAGGGAGCTAACTATGGCTACACCTTC | CASSRSQGANYGYTF
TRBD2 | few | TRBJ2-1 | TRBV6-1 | TGTGCCAGCAGTGGACGTCCGGGACTAGCGGGGAATGAGCAGTTCTTC | CASSGRPGLAGNEQFF
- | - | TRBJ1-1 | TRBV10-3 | TGTGCCATCAGCCCCGGGACTGGTGAAGCTTTCTTT | CAISPGTGEAFF
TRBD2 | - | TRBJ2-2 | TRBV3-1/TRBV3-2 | TGTGCCAGCAGCCAAGGACTAGCGGGGGAGCTGTTTTTT | CASSQGLAGELFF
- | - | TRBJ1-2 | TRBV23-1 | TGCGCCAGCAGTCAATCAGGCGCGGCAGTAGCTAACTATGGCTACACCTTC | CASSQSGAAVANYGYTF
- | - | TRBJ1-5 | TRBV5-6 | TGTGCCAGCAGCCGGGGGGGAAATCAGCCCCAGCATTTT | CASSRGGNQPQHF
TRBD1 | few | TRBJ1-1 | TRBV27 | TGTGCCAGCAGTTTGACAGGGTACATGAACACTGAAGCTTTCTTT | CASSLTGYMNTEAFF
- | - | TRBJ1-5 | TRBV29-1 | TGCAGCGCCGCCGGGGGAGGGTATGAGCAGCCCCAGCATTTT | CSAAGGGYEQPQHF
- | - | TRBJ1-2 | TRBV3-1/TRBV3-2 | TGTGCCAGCAGCCAAGAGGGGAGGGGCTATGGCTACACCTTC | CASSQEGRGYGYTF